These 15 T cell receptor beta chains originate from one sample sequenced in a study of T cell changes during pregnancy in multiple sclerosis. Method: immunoSEQ multiplex PCR; TCRdb's copy keeps in-frame clones and lacks some. Found here are 50,000 to 60,000 clones, about 91% of them singletons; the top ten hold around 3.3%. The starting material was peripheral blood, obtained after pregnancy. Receptors were obtained from a female donor in good health, enrolled as a control in a pregnancy study.

The chain has TRBV5-6 and TRBJ1-5, with a possible D match to TRBD1 (6 bases). This CDR3 is built from 16 residues. V lost 4 bases, J lost 4 bases, and 18 bases lay in between. Germline V lookup: CDR1 SGHDT, CDR2 YYEEEE. The CDR3 is CASSTFRGEGNQPQHF. The CDR3, as DNA: TGTGCCAGCAGCACCTTTAGGGGGGAGGGTAATCAGCCCCAGCATTTT.

CDR3 DNA: TGTGCCATCAGTGGATCGCAGGGCACTGAAGCTTTCTTT. Translating gives CAISGSQGTEAFF. The V and J genes are TRBV10-3 and TRBJ1-1; TRBD1 is a possible D gene (5 bases). Germline V gene data show CDR1 as ENHRY and CDR2 as SYGVKD. Between the trimmed V and J ends, which lost 4 bases and 4 bases, there was a span of 10 bases. The CDR3 is 13 residues long.

This clone has just one count. V is TRBV19 and J is TRBJ2-5; 13 nucleotides align to TRBD2. The CDR3 extends over 16 amino acids. CDR1 is LNHDA and CDR2 is SQIVND in the germline V gene (reference sequence). The V and J ends lost 6 bases and 4 bases, in that order; junction bases with no gene match: 8. The CDR3 sequence: CASSWTSGRGLETQYF. In DNA, the CDR3 is TGTGCCAGTAGCTGGACTAGCGGGAGAGGGTTAGAGACCCAGTACTTC.

This clone was found a few times. The V gene is TRBV7-3, the J gene TRBJ1-1; 7 nucleotides line up with TRBD1. J was trimmed by 4 bases and V by 0 bases; bases with no gene match: 2. Germline CDR1 reads SGHTA; CDR2 reads FQGTGA. The CDR3 has 14 amino acids. CDR3 region: CASSLTTGSTEAFF. In DNA, the CDR3 is TGTGCCAGCAGCTTAACGACAGGGAGCACTGAAGCTTTCTTT.

The genes are TRBV23-1 and TRBJ2-5, with 7 bases identical to TRBD1. TRBV23-1 is flagged as an ORF with uncertain function. The junction had 10 bases not matched to a gene; V was cut back by 2 bases and J by 4 bases. The CDR3 loop spans 16 amino acids. The CDR3 DNA sequence: TGCGCCAGCAGTCAAGAGACAGGGATTGGCGGAGAGACCCAGTACTTC. It is translated as CASSQETGIGGETQYF.

The gene calls are TRBV7-2 and TRBJ2-2; no clear D gene. The CDR3 spans 12 residues. Per the germline V gene, CDR1 is SGHTA and CDR2 is FQGNSA. Trimming stripped 5 bases from V and 5 bases from J, with 6 bases between. Here the CDR3 DNA reads TGTGCCAGCAGCCGGAGTACCGGGGAGCTGTTTTTT. Residues: CASSRSTGELFF.

The rearrangement joins TRBV28 to TRBJ1-1, with D possibly TRBD1 on 6 matching bases. The length of the CDR3 is 13 residues. CDR1 MDHEN and CDR2 SYDVKM come from the germline V gene. V shed 6 bases and J shed 4 bases, with 12 bases lying between them. The CDR3 sequence is CASRGAWGTEAFF. In nucleotides, the CDR3 is TGTGCCAGCAGGGGGGCCTGGGGCACTGAAGCTTTCTTT. Full variable domain (outside the CDR3, taken from reference TRBV28 and TRBJ1-1): DVKVTQSSRYLVKRTGEKVFLECVQDMDHENMFWYRQDPGLGLRLIYFSYDVKMKEKGDIPEGYSVSREKKERFSLILESASTNQTSMYLCASRGAWGTEAFFGQGTRLTVV.

About this clone: Other DNA sequences within the sample encode an identical CDR3. The chain employs TRBV5-1 and TRBJ2-3; weak D call: TRBD1 (6 bases). Germline values: CDR1 SGHRS, CDR2 YFSETQ. Trimming removed 0 bases from V and 2 bases from J, with 10 bases in between. This CDR3 comprises 15 residues. The CDR3 DNA follows: TGCGCCAGCAGCTTGGCTGGGGGCGACACAGATACGCAGTATTTT. Translating gives CASSLAGGDTDTQYF.

This chain connects TRBV5-4 to TRBJ2-7, with TRBD2 as a possible D gene (5 bases). Trimming left V 7 bases short and J 0 bases short, with 14 bases between. The CDR3 has 14 residues. Germline values: CDR1 SGHNT, CDR2 YYREEE (reference sequence). The DNA for the CDR3 is TGTGCCAGCCCACTAGGTTTCAGCTCCTACGAGCAGTACTTC. Translation: CASPLGFSSYEQYF.

The rearrangement uses TRBV11-3 and TRBJ1-2; the match to TRBD1 covers 8 bases. Trimming removed 5 bases from V and 1 base from J; junction bases left unmatched: 6. CDR1 is SGHNT and CDR2 is YENEEA in the germline V gene. The CDR3 has 15 amino acids. CDR3 nucleotides: TGTGCCAGCAGCCCGGGACAGGCCTTTAACTATGGCTACACCTTC. This gives the protein CASSPGQAFNYGYTF.

The chain carries TRBV2 and TRBJ1-2, with 7 positions matching TRBD1. The CDR3 has 13 amino acids. Germline V gives CDR1 SNHLY, CDR2 FYNNEI. Germline trimming cut 8 bases from V and 5 bases from J; bases unmatched to any gene: 8. The CDR3 bases are TGTGCCAGCGGAAGGACAGGCGAATATGGCTACACCTTC. It yields the protein CASGRTGEYGYTF.

This clone was seen just once. The rearrangement joins TRBV2 to TRBJ1-3; 9 bases align to TRBD1. Per germline, CDR1 SNHLY and CDR2 FYNNEI. The CDR3 is made up of 16 amino acids. The J segment lost 2 bases and the V segment lost 2 bases, leaving 4 bases of the junction unmatched. As DNA, the CDR3 is TGTGCCAGCAGTGAATCCCGGGACAGGGCTGGAAACACCATATATTTT. Translated, it gives CASSESRDRAGNTIYF.

The chain is built from TRBV5-1 and TRBJ1-1; weak D call: TRBD1 (5 bases). Germline V gives CDR1 SGHRS, CDR2 YFSETQ. The V end was cut by 4 bases, the J end by 4 bases, with 17 bases between. The CDR3 is 15 amino acids. CDR3 nucleotides: TGCGCCAGCAGCCCCGGAGCAGGGTCGACCACTGAAGCTTTCTTT. This gives the protein CASSPGAGSTTEAFF.

The chain uses TRBV12-5 and TRBJ2-4, with D possibly TRBD2 on 5 matching bases. V was pared by 7 bases and J by 5 bases, with 9 bases between. Germline CDR1 reads LGHNT; CDR2 reads FRNRAP. The CDR3 runs to 12 residues. The CDR3 DNA sequence: TGTGCTAGTGCCGGGATCCAAAACATTCAGTACTTC. Its translation is CASAGIQNIQYF.

This sequence joins TRBV6-1 and TRBJ2-7, with TRBD1 matching over 8 bases. This CDR3 contains 12 residues. Germline lookup yields CDR1 MNHNS and CDR2 SASEGT. V lost 8 bases, J lost 7 bases, and 7 bases stayed unmatched. The CDR3 reads CASAQGAREQYF. The DNA for the CDR3 is TGTGCCAGCGCTCAGGGGGCGCGGGAGCAGTACTTC.